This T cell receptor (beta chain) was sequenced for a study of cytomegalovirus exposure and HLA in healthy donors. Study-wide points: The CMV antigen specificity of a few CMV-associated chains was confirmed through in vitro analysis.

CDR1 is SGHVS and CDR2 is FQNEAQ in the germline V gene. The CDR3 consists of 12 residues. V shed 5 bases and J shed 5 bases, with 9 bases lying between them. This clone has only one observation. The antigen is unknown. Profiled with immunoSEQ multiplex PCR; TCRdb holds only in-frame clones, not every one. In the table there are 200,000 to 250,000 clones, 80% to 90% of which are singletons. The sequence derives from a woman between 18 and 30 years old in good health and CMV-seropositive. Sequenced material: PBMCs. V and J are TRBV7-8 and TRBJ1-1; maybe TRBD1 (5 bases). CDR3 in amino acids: CASSPQGTEAFF. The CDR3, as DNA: TGTGCCAGCAGCCCCCAGGGAACTGAAGCTTTCTTT.